Shown below are 20 T cell receptor beta chains from a single sample sequenced in a study of cytomegalovirus exposure and HLA in healthy donors (dated by TCRdb to 2017 to 2019). The library was generated by the immunoSEQ multiplex PCR assay. For the multiplex PCR, a mixture combining 60 forward primers for TCR Vbeta segments and 13 reverse primers for TCR Jbeta segments was used. Sourced from immuneACCESS, this table was stored by TCRdb with only in-frame sequences that have V and J called. A share of the clones is absent; for the studies checked, an unresolved V gene accounts for under half, and the remainder has no known explanation. The sample includes approximately 100,000 clones, with roughly four fifths observed a single time. The ten largest clones add up to about 1.6% of the sample. Specimen: PBMCs. The source of these receptors is a man aged 50 or older in good health and CMV-seronegative.

The genes are TRBV6-5 and TRBJ1-5, with TRBD1 matching over 9 bases. CDR3 length: 14 amino acids. The ends lost 6 bases at V and 3 bases at J; junction bases unmatched: 3. CDR1 is MNHEY, CDR2 SVGAGI, per germline. CDR3 protein: CASSRDRANQPQHF. For the CDR3, the DNA is TGTGCCAGCAGCCGGGACAGGGCCAATCAGCCCCAGCATTTT.

The chain uses TRBV19 and TRBJ2-5; the match to TRBD2 covers 12 bases. There are 14 residues in the CDR3. V gave up 7 bases and J gave up 5 bases; unmatched junction bases: 5. Looked up from germline, CDR1 is LNHDA and CDR2 is SQIVND (reference sequence). The CDR3 protein is CASTTSGGRETQYF. In DNA form, the CDR3 reads TGTGCCAGTACTACTAGCGGGGGGAGGGAGACCCAGTACTTC.

The chain recombines TRBV30 with TRBJ1-4; a weak D match, TRBD1 (6 bases). Trimming stripped 3 bases from V and 8 bases from J, with 19 bases between. Germline CDR1 and CDR2: GTSNPN and SVGIG (reference sequence). This CDR3 is built from 15 residues. CDR3 sequence: CAWSGLGGAEEKLFF. The CDR3 DNA sequence: TGTGCCTGGAGCGGCCTCGGGGGGGCAGAGGAAAAACTGTTTTTT.

The chain employs TRBV15 and TRBJ2-5; 12 positions match TRBD1. The CDR3 is 16 amino acids. CDR1 is LNHNV, CDR2 YYDKDF, per germline (reference sequence). Trimming at V came to 3 bases and at J to 7 bases, leaving 9 bases not matched to a gene. The CDR3 sequence: CATSSRDRGRPGTQYF. The CDR3 region has the DNA TGTGCCACCAGCAGCCGGGACAGGGGGCGCCCCGGGACCCAGTACTTC.

The CDR3 region has the DNA TGTGCCAGCTCACCCGAGGGGGGAGGGGGGGATCAGCCCCAGCATTTT. Encoded protein: CASSPEGGGGDQPQHF. The genes are TRBV18 and TRBJ1-5; D is possibly TRBD1 (6 bases). The germline V gene has CDR1 KGHSH and CDR2 LQKENI. The CDR3 has 16 residues. The V gene lost 3 bases and the J gene lost 5 bases, with 17 bases spanning the gap.

V is TRBV28 and J is TRBJ1-2, with D tentatively TRBD1 (6 bases). Germline V gene lookup returns CDR1 MDHEN and CDR2 SYDVKM. The CDR3 is made up of 15 amino acids. The germline V and J ends were trimmed by 5 bases and 2 bases, with 15 bases remaining between them. The CDR3 loop is CASSPPLGQNYGYTF. In DNA form, the CDR3 reads TGTGCCAGCAGTCCACCCCTAGGACAGAACTATGGCTACACCTTC.

This clone was counted only a few times. V gene TRBV14 combines with J gene TRBJ1-6, with D tentatively TRBD1 (6 bases). V gave up 4 bases and J gave up 7 bases, with 20 bases separating them. The V gene's germline CDR1 is SGHDN and CDR2 FVKESK. CDR3 length: 17 amino acids. CDR3 residues: CASSPTPLGAPNSPLHF. CDR3 DNA: TGTGCCAGCAGCCCCACTCCTTTGGGGGCCCCGAATTCACCCCTCCACTTT.

The chain is built from TRBV5-6 and TRBJ1-2, with TRBD1 matching over 9 bases. V lost 4 bases to trimming and J lost 6 bases; unmatched junction nucleotides: 7. The CDR3 is 14 amino acids. The germline V gene encodes CDR1 SGHDT and CDR2 YYEEEE. The chain's CDR3 is CASSLRGTGHGYTF. In DNA form, the CDR3 reads TGTGCCAGCAGCCTTCGGGGGACAGGGCATGGCTACACCTTC.

Comments on this clone: Sequence at one end of the junction differs from germline and may be a read error. The chain joins TRBV7-7 to TRBJ2-1; 7 bases are a match to TRBD2. The CDR3 consists of 16 residues. Germline V CDR1 and CDR2: SSHAT, FNYEAQ (reference sequence). The CDR3 protein is CASSLSSAAGVTEQFF. The CDR3 nucleotides are TGTGCTAGCAGCTTATCGTCTGCTGCGGGGGTTACTGAGCAGTTCTTC.

The V gene is TRBV5-8, the J gene TRBJ1-1, with D uncertain. This CDR3 has 11 amino acids. Germline V gene lookup returns CDR1 SGHTS and CDR2 YDEGEE. The V end lost 10 bases, the J end lost 1 base, and 8 bases lay between the germline ends. The CDR3 sequence: CACGRNTEAFF. In DNA form, the CDR3 reads TGTGCCTGCGGGAGGAACACTGAAGCTTTCTTT.

The rearrangement uses TRBV5-1 and TRBJ1-5; the match to TRBD1 covers 9 bases. The CDR3 runs to 14 residues. V was clipped by 4 bases and J by 9 bases; unmatched bases: 8. Germline lookup yields CDR1 SGHRS and CDR2 YFSETQ. As DNA, the CDR3 is TGCGCCAGCAGCGTGGACAGGGGAGACTCGCCCCAGCATTTT. This translates into CASSVDRGDSPQHF.

V and J are TRBV10-3 and TRBJ2-7; weak D call: TRBD1 (6 bases). CDR3 length: 14 amino acids. The V end was cut by 4 bases, the J end by 0 bases, with 10 bases between. The V gene's germline CDR1 is ENHRY and CDR2 SYGVKD. The CDR3 sequence is CAISVYRDSYEQYF. CDR3 in DNA: TGTGCCATCAGTGTTTACAGGGACTCCTACGAGCAGTACTTC.

The chain joins TRBV11-1 to TRBJ1-3; D is unresolved. The CDR3 runs 16 residues. CDR1 is SGHAT, CDR2 FQDESV, per germline (reference sequence). V was trimmed by 3 bases and J by 0 bases, leaving 12 bases between them. The CDR3 spells CASSFQPQPSGNTIYF. The CDR3 nucleotides are TGTGCCAGCAGCTTTCAGCCACAGCCCTCTGGAAACACCATATATTTT.

The chain recombines TRBV28 with TRBJ2-6, with D possibly being TRBD1 (5 bases). The CDR3 spans 16 residues. Trimming stripped 3 bases from V and 0 bases from J, with 9 bases between. The V gene's germline CDR1 is MDHEN and CDR2 SYDVKM. In DNA form, the CDR3 reads TGTGCCAGCAGTTTCGACAGAAGCTCTGGGGCCAACGTCCTGACTTTC. Its protein is CASSFDRSSGANVLTF.

The CDR3 loop is CASSYRVLGGTEAFF. The CDR3 bases are TGTGCCAGCAGTTATCGGGTTCTCGGGGGCACTGAAGCTTTCTTT. The V call is TRBV6-5, the J call TRBJ1-1; maybe TRBD1 (5 bases). Germline V gene sequence: CDR1 MNHEY, CDR2 SVGAGI. Trimming removed 3 bases from V and 4 bases from J, with 15 bases in between. The CDR3 extends over 15 amino acids.

In the case of this clone: The junction shows a germline mismatch at one end, possibly a read error. V is TRBV7-9 and J is TRBJ2-5; TRBD1 agrees at 8 bases. Germline values: CDR1 SEHNR, CDR2 FQNEAQ (reference sequence). The CDR3 consists of 13 residues. CDR3 in amino acids: CSSSNMVRDRPYF. The CDR3 DNA reads TGTTCCAGCAGCAACATGGTCCGGGACAGGCCGTACTTC. Supplemented by reference TRBV7-9 and TRBJ2-5, the full variable domain reads DTGVSQNPRHKITKRGQNVTFRCDPISEHNRLYWYRQTLGQGPEFLTYFQNEAQLEKSRLLSDRFSAERPKGSFSTLEIQRTEQGDSAMYLCSSSNMVRDRPYFGPGTRLLVL.

This clone was seen a single time. This rearrangement joins TRBV7-6 to TRBJ1-6, with D hard to call. Trimming removed 4 bases from V and 7 bases from J, with 2 bases in between. The CDR3 totals 11 residues. Germline lookup yields CDR1 SGHVS and CDR2 FNYEAQ. In DNA, the CDR3 is TGTGCCAGCAGCTCGAATTCACCCCTCCACTTT. Protein product: CASSSNSPLHF.

CDR3 region: CASSFSPGYEQYV. The CDR3 nucleotides read TGCGCCAGCAGCTTTAGTCCAGGGTACGAGCAGTACGTC. The rearrangement links TRBV5-1 to TRBJ2-7; D possibly corresponds to TRBD1 (5 bases). The germline V gene has CDR1 SGHRS and CDR2 YFSETQ. The ends were cut back, 2 bases at V and 4 bases at J, with 10 bases in the middle. This CDR3 is built from 13 residues.

The chain recombines TRBV7-9 with TRBJ2-2; 11 bases line up with TRBD2. The ends lost 5 bases at V and 6 bases at J; junction bases unmatched: 5. The CDR3 is 15 residues long. CDR1 and CDR2 (germline): SEHNR, FQNEAQ (reference sequence). CDR3: CASSPLAGVAGELFF. The CDR3, as DNA: TGTGCCAGCAGCCCACTAGCGGGGGTAGCCGGGGAGCTGTTTTTT.

This clone was detected only once. The J gene is TRBJ2-2, the V gene TRBV28; D is unclear. The CDR3 is made up of 13 amino acids. Germline CDR1 reads MDHEN; CDR2 reads SYDVKM. Between the trimmed V and J ends, which lost 7 bases and 3 bases, there was a span of 9 bases. The CDR3 nucleotides read TGTGCCAGCATCGAACAGCACACCGGGGAGCTGTTTTTT. Translated, it gives CASIEQHTGELFF. Full variable domain (remainder filled in from reference TRBV28 and TRBJ2-2): DVKVTQSSRYLVKRTGEKVFLECVQDMDHENMFWYRQDPGLGLRLIYFSYDVKMKEKGDIPEGYSVSREKKERFSLILESASTNQTSMYLCASIEQHTGELFFGEGSRLTVL.